A single TCR beta chain is shown here with its context. The data were taken from a study of blood T cell repertoires in COVID-19. The trim removed 1 base at V and 4 bases at J, leaving 5 bases unmatched. CDR1 LNHDA and CDR2 SQIVND come from the germline V gene (reference sequence). The CDR3 covers 16 residues. As handled by the study authors: Researchers report that nucleated cell counts were estimated from reference gene primer amplification. Measured with immunoSEQ multiplex PCR; TCRdb has only the in-frame clones, and not every one. V, J and clone size derive from that table, while D and trimming were established from the DNA sequence. The data show about 76,000 clones, with 70% to 90% seen just once and over 9.5% held by the top ten.

Sample: peripheral blood. V usage is TRBV19 and J usage is TRBJ1-3, with 9 bases identical to TRBD1. This TCR derives from a man between 60 and 75 years old with COVID-19, enrolled during active disease. As DNA, the CDR3 is TGTGCCAGTAGTATAGCGGGGACAGGGATCGGAAACACCATATATTTT. Amino acids: CASSIAGTGIGNTIYF.